The rows below give T cell receptor beta chains drawn from one sample of a study of blood T cell repertoires in COVID-19. Data came from immunoSEQ multiplex PCR; TCRdb stores just in-frame clones and leaves some out. The sample lists roughly 360,000 clones; more than 70% were seen once. Sequencing was performed on PBMCs or T cells enriched from blood (not recorded which). Receptor source: a young man who had recovered from COVID-19. Each CDR3 is given with its conserved first and last residue. A D gene is named only where the DNA matches it firmly. Only some rows state a clone size, as once, few, many or a class for expanded clones.

CDR3aa: CASSPAPQGAGYGYTF
CDR3nt: TGTGCCAGCAGTCCCGCCCCACAGGGGGCTGGCTATGGCTACACCTTC
v_gene: TRBV27
abundance: .
d_gene: TRBD1
j_gene: TRBJ1-2

CDR3aa: CASSPTGPGGDGNTIYF
CDR3nt: TGTGCCAGCAGCCCAACGGGTCCAGGGGGTGATGGAAACACCATATATTTT
v_gene: TRBV7-9
abundance: .
d_gene: TRBD1
j_gene: TRBJ1-3

CDR3aa: CASSQGDRGSGANVLTF
CDR3nt: TGCGCCAGCAGCCAAGGGGACAGGGGATCTGGGGCCAACGTCCTGACTTTC
v_gene: TRBV4-3
abundance: .
d_gene: TRBD1
j_gene: TRBJ2-6

CDR3aa: CASSLRDSLNTEAFF
CDR3nt: TGCGCCAGCAGCTTGAGGGACAGCCTGAACACTGAAGCTTTCTTT
v_gene: TRBV5-1
abundance: .
d_gene: TRBD1
j_gene: TRBJ1-1

CDR3aa: CASSLPPGLAQETQYF
CDR3nt: TGTGCCAGCAGCTTACCCCCAGGACTAGCGCAAGAGACCCAGTACTTC
v_gene: TRBV7-8
abundance: once
d_gene: TRBD2
j_gene: TRBJ2-5

CDR3aa: CASSGATDKSITYEQYF
CDR3nt: TGTGCCAGCAGCGGGGCGACAGATAAATCGATAACCTACGAGCAGTACTTC
v_gene: TRBV7-8
abundance: .
d_gene: .
j_gene: TRBJ2-7

CDR3aa: CASSQGQASSGNTIYF
CDR3nt: TGTGCCAGTAGTCAGGGACAGGCAAGCTCTGGAAACACCATATATTTT
v_gene: TRBV19
abundance: .
d_gene: TRBD1
j_gene: TRBJ1-3

CDR3aa: CASSLQGVGDYGYTF
CDR3nt: TGTGCCAGCAGCCTACAGGGGGTTGGCGACTATGGCTACACCTTC
v_gene: TRBV3-1/TRBV3-2
abundance: .
d_gene: TRBD1
j_gene: TRBJ1-2

CDR3aa: CASSQEDSSSYNSPLHF
CDR3nt: TGCGCCAGCAGCCAAGAGGACTCCAGCTCCTATAATTCACCCCTCCACTTT
v_gene: TRBV4-1
abundance: .
d_gene: .
j_gene: TRBJ1-6

CDR3aa: CASSQDWSSSGNTIYF
CDR3nt: TGTGCCAGCAGCCAAGATTGGTCGAGCTCTGGAAACACCATATATTTT
v_gene: TRBV4-2
abundance: .
d_gene: .
j_gene: TRBJ1-3

CDR3aa: CASSGRTGSQPQHF
CDR3nt: TGTGCCAGCAGTGGTCGGACAGGGTCACAGCCCCAGCATTTT
v_gene: TRBV2
abundance: .
d_gene: TRBD1
j_gene: TRBJ1-5

CDR3aa: CASSSWTRVSNQPQHF
CDR3nt: TGTGCCAGCAGTTCCTGGACCAGGGTATCCAATCAGCCCCAGCATTTT
v_gene: TRBV6-2/TRBV6-3
abundance: .
d_gene: .
j_gene: TRBJ1-5

CDR3aa: CASSFSGNTEAFF
CDR3nt: TGTGCCAGCAGTTTCAGCGGGAACACTGAAGCTTTCTTT
v_gene: TRBV12-3/TRBV12-4
abundance: .
d_gene: .
j_gene: TRBJ1-1

CDR3aa: CASSRQISGNTIYF
CDR3nt: TGTGCCAGCAGCCGACAGATCTCTGGAAACACCATATATTTT
v_gene: TRBV7-9
abundance: .
d_gene: .
j_gene: TRBJ1-3

CDR3aa: CASSRGRGRETQYF
CDR3nt: TGTGCCAGCAGCCGAGGCAGGGGCAGGGAGACCCAGTACTTC
v_gene: TRBV9
abundance: .
d_gene: .
j_gene: TRBJ2-5

CDR3aa: CASSSDRGPNTQYF
CDR3nt: TGTGCCAGCAGCTCCGACAGGGGGCCGAACACGCAGTATTTT
v_gene: TRBV7-2
abundance: .
d_gene: TRBD1
j_gene: TRBJ2-3

CDR3aa: CASSPGKKGDTIYF
CDR3nt: TGTGCCAGCAGCCCCGGAAAAAAGGGGGACACCATATATTTT
v_gene: TRBV7-9
abundance: .
d_gene: .
j_gene: TRBJ1-3

CDR3aa: CSVVRDFGKETQYF
CDR3nt: TGCAGCGTTGTGCGGGACTTTGGGAAAGAGACCCAGTACTTC
v_gene: TRBV29-1
abundance: .
d_gene: .
j_gene: TRBJ2-5

CDR3aa: CASSQAPFSPLHF
CDR3nt: TGCGCCAGCAGCCAAGCCCCATTCTCACCCCTCCACTTT
v_gene: TRBV4-3
abundance: .
d_gene: .
j_gene: TRBJ1-6

CDR3aa: CASSPSAGDRYTEAFF
CDR3nt: TGTGCCAGCAGCCCGTCGGCGGGGGATCGATACACTGAAGCTTTCTTT
v_gene: TRBV7-9
abundance: .
d_gene: .
j_gene: TRBJ1-1

CDR3aa: CASSPQGQSPLHF
CDR3nt: TGTGCCAGCAGTCCCCAGGGACAGTCACCCCTCCACTTT
v_gene: TRBV12-3/TRBV12-4
abundance: .
d_gene: TRBD1
j_gene: TRBJ1-6

CDR3aa: CASSLAPGTAREAFF
CDR3nt: TGTGCCAGCAGCTTAGCGCCAGGGACAGCCCGTGAAGCTTTCTTT
v_gene: TRBV7-8
abundance: .
d_gene: TRBD1
j_gene: TRBJ1-1

CDR3aa: CASSPRPGGVNEQFF
CDR3nt: TGTGCCAGCAGTCCCCGTCCCGGGGGGGTAAATGAGCAGTTCTTC
v_gene: TRBV6-6
abundance: few
d_gene: TRBD2
j_gene: TRBJ2-1

CDR3aa: CASSETGSWTEAFF
CDR3nt: TGTGCCAGCAGTGAGACAGGGAGTTGGACTGAAGCTTTCTTT
v_gene: TRBV2
abundance: once
d_gene: TRBD1
j_gene: TRBJ1-1

CDR3aa: CASRIAGGSTDTQYF
CDR3nt: TGTGCCAGTAGGATAGCGGGGGGGAGCACAGATACGCAGTATTTT
v_gene: TRBV19
abundance: .
d_gene: TRBD2
j_gene: TRBJ2-3

CDR3aa: CASGLGQGPYEQYF
CDR3nt: TGTGCTAGTGGTTTGGGGCAGGGGCCCTACGAGCAGTACTTC
v_gene: TRBV12-5
abundance: .
d_gene: .
j_gene: TRBJ2-7

CDR3aa: CASSLGLWRGATGELFF
CDR3nt: TGTGCCAGCAGCTTAGGCCTGTGGCGGGGGGCCACCGGGGAGCTGTTTTTT
v_gene: TRBV7-2
abundance: .
d_gene: TRBD2
j_gene: TRBJ2-2

CDR3aa: CASSPRGPGQEAFF
CDR3nt: TGTGCCAGCTCACCACGGGGCCCGGGACAGGAAGCTTTCTTT
v_gene: TRBV18
abundance: .
d_gene: TRBD1
j_gene: TRBJ1-1

CDR3aa: CASSPTGDYEQYF
CDR3nt: TGTGCCAGCAGTCCGACAGGCGACTACGAGCAGTACTTC
v_gene: TRBV5-4
abundance: once
d_gene: .
j_gene: TRBJ2-7

CDR3aa: CASFDRGASNTIYF
CDR3nt: TGTGCCAGCTTCGACAGGGGGGCTAGCAACACCATATATTTT
v_gene: TRBV6-5
abundance: .
d_gene: TRBD1
j_gene: TRBJ1-3

CDR3aa: CASSLWGGASYGYTF
CDR3nt: TGTGCCAGCAGTTTATGGGGGGGCGCTTCCTATGGCTACACCTTC
v_gene: TRBV27
abundance: few
d_gene: .
j_gene: TRBJ1-2

CDR3aa: CASRPQGLYLGEAFF
CDR3nt: TGTGCCAGCAGACCTCAGGGCCTCTACCTTGGGGAAGCTTTCTTT
v_gene: TRBV28
abundance: .
d_gene: .
j_gene: TRBJ1-1

CDR3aa: CASSELPGSNEKLFF
CDR3nt: TGTGCCAGCAGTGAATTGCCGGGGTCGAATGAAAAACTGTTTTTT
v_gene: TRBV25-1
abundance: .
d_gene: .
j_gene: TRBJ1-4

CDR3aa: CASTWDSNYGYTF
CDR3nt: TGTGCCAGCACCTGGGACAGTAACTATGGCTACACCTTC
v_gene: TRBV7-9
abundance: .
d_gene: TRBD1
j_gene: TRBJ1-2

CDR3aa: CASSIRAREADTQYF
CDR3nt: TGTGCCAGTAGTATCCGAGCCAGGGAGGCAGATACGCAGTATTTT
v_gene: TRBV19
abundance: .
d_gene: .
j_gene: TRBJ2-3

CDR3aa: CAWSVTGVNSPLHF
CDR3nt: TGTGCCTGGAGTGTTACAGGGGTGAATTCACCCCTCCACTTT
v_gene: TRBV30
abundance: .
d_gene: TRBD1
j_gene: TRBJ1-6

CDR3aa: CAIRGTAYEQYF
CDR3nt: TGTGCCATCAGGGGGACAGCCTACGAGCAGTACTTC
v_gene: TRBV10-3
abundance: .
d_gene: TRBD1
j_gene: TRBJ2-7

CDR3aa: CASSAGQGGEAFF
CDR3nt: TGCGCCAGCAGCGCAGGACAGGGCGGGGAAGCTTTCTTT
v_gene: TRBV10-1
abundance: .
d_gene: TRBD1
j_gene: TRBJ1-1

CDR3aa: CASRAAGTEAFF
CDR3nt: TGTGCCAGCAGGGCTGCAGGGACTGAAGCTTTCTTT
v_gene: TRBV3-1/TRBV3-2
abundance: .
d_gene: .
j_gene: TRBJ1-1

CDR3aa: CASGLISSVSGSPVVYRFGYTF
CDR3nt: TGTGCTAGTGGTTTGATCTCCAGCGTGAGTGGGTCCCCGGTGGTGTACCGGTTTGGCTACACCTTC
v_gene: TRBV12-5
abundance: .
d_gene: .
j_gene: TRBJ1-2

CDR3aa: CASSYREAQSEQYF
CDR3nt: TGTGCCAGCAGTTACAGGGAGGCCCAGAGCGAGCAGTACTTC
v_gene: TRBV6-5
abundance: .
d_gene: .
j_gene: TRBJ2-7

CDR3aa: CASSLEYYYEQYF
CDR3nt: TGTGCCAGTTCCTTGGAATACTACTACGAGCAGTACTTC
v_gene: TRBV19
abundance: once
d_gene: .
j_gene: TRBJ2-7

CDR3aa: CASSPGTNLYAKNIQYF
CDR3nt: TGTGCCAGCAGCCCTGGGACTAACCTTTATGCCAAAAACATTCAGTACTTC
v_gene: TRBV14
abundance: .
d_gene: TRBD2
j_gene: TRBJ2-4

CDR3aa: CASSPMGQSSQPQHF
CDR3nt: TGTGCCAGCAGCCCGATGGGACAGTCTAGCCAGCCCCAGCATTTT
v_gene: TRBV7-2
abundance: .
d_gene: TRBD1
j_gene: TRBJ1-5

CDR3aa: CACSRGRNEKLFF
CDR3nt: TGTGCCTGCAGTAGGGGCAGGAATGAAAAACTGTTTTTT
v_gene: TRBV30
abundance: .
d_gene: .
j_gene: TRBJ1-4

CDR3aa: CASREGGTQYF
CDR3nt: TGTGCCAGTAGAGAAGGGGGGACCCAGTACTTC
v_gene: TRBV19
abundance: .
d_gene: .
j_gene: TRBJ2-5

CDR3aa: CASSALGLAIGADTQYF
CDR3nt: TGTGCCAGCAGCGCCCTTGGTCTAGCCATCGGAGCAGATACGCAGTATTTT
v_gene: TRBV9
abundance: .
d_gene: .
j_gene: TRBJ2-3

CDR3aa: CASSLLAGGNSGANVLTF
CDR3nt: TGTGCCAGCAGTTTACTAGCGGGGGGTAACTCTGGGGCCAACGTCCTGACTTTC
v_gene: TRBV27
abundance: .
d_gene: TRBD2
j_gene: TRBJ2-6

CDR3aa: CASSPGTVMNEQFF
CDR3nt: TGTGCCAGCAGCCCTGGGACTGTGATGAATGAGCAGTTCTTC
v_gene: TRBV7-6
abundance: .
d_gene: .
j_gene: TRBJ2-1

CDR3aa: CASSLRGRLGQRFHQPQHF
CDR3nt: TGTGCCAGCAGCTTACGAGGTCGTCTTGGACAGAGATTTCATCAGCCCCAGCATTTT
v_gene: TRBV7-3
abundance: .
d_gene: .
j_gene: TRBJ1-5

CDR3aa: CASSLVTGAGNTIYF
CDR3nt: TGTGCCAGCAGCTTGGTGACAGGGGCTGGAAACACCATATATTTT
v_gene: TRBV7-9
abundance: .
d_gene: TRBD1
j_gene: TRBJ1-3

CDR3aa: CSVEDPGIGELFF
CDR3nt: TGCAGCGTTGAAGACCCGGGTATCGGGGAGCTGTTTTTT
v_gene: TRBV29-1
abundance: .
d_gene: .
j_gene: TRBJ2-2

CDR3aa: CASSLNRVNEQFF
CDR3nt: TGCGCCAGCAGCCTTAACAGGGTCAATGAGCAGTTCTTC
v_gene: TRBV5-1
abundance: .
d_gene: .
j_gene: TRBJ2-1

CDR3aa: CATSRVQGAGTEAFF
CDR3nt: TGTGCCACCAGCAGAGTACAGGGGGCTGGGACTGAAGCTTTCTTT
v_gene: TRBV15
abundance: .
d_gene: TRBD1
j_gene: TRBJ1-1

CDR3aa: CASSQGVPGNSPLHF
CDR3nt: TGTGCCAGCAGCCAAGGGGTACCAGGTAATTCACCCCTCCACTTT
v_gene: TRBV3-1/TRBV3-2
abundance: .
d_gene: .
j_gene: TRBJ1-6

CDR3aa: CASSYARGVNTEAFF
CDR3nt: TGTGCCAGCAGTTACGCCAGGGGCGTCAACACTGAAGCTTTCTTT
v_gene: TRBV6-6
abundance: .
d_gene: .
j_gene: TRBJ1-1

CDR3aa: CASNNRQGAWQPQHF
CDR3nt: TGTGCCAGCAACAATCGACAGGGGGCATGGCAGCCCCAGCATTTT
v_gene: TRBV6-5
abundance: .
d_gene: TRBD1
j_gene: TRBJ1-5